The clone carrying this T cell receptor beta chain was counted many times. Antigen specificity is unknown. Every individual TCR cDNA molecule carried its own unique molecular identifier, which allowed correction of PCR and sequencing errors. Each CDR3 protein is one row after TCRdb ran MiXCR on the 5' RACE reads. Counted here are about 14,000 distinct CDR3 sequences, about 4.8% occurring once; the ten biggest clones make up roughly 18%. The CDR3 is made up of 14 amino acids. Germline V gene lookup returns CDR1 SEHNR and CDR2 FQNEAQ (reference sequence). V lost 2 bases, J lost 4 bases, and 11 bases lay in between. This entry is derived from a study of spatial heterogeneity in lung cancer. Points from the study as a whole: Tumors with more nonsynonymous mutations had more expanded intratumoral alpha and beta TCRs.

Noted time point: sample taken at primary tumor resection. The V and J genes are TRBV7-9 and TRBJ1-1; a possible D gene is TRBD1 (6 bases). Material: lung tumor tissue, obtained at surgery. The sequence was obtained from a female donor with early-stage non-small cell lung cancer. Here the CDR3 reads CASSLNKQGTEAFF. CDR3 nucleotide sequence: TGTGCCAGCAGCTTAAACAAACAGGGCACTGAAGCTTTCTTT.